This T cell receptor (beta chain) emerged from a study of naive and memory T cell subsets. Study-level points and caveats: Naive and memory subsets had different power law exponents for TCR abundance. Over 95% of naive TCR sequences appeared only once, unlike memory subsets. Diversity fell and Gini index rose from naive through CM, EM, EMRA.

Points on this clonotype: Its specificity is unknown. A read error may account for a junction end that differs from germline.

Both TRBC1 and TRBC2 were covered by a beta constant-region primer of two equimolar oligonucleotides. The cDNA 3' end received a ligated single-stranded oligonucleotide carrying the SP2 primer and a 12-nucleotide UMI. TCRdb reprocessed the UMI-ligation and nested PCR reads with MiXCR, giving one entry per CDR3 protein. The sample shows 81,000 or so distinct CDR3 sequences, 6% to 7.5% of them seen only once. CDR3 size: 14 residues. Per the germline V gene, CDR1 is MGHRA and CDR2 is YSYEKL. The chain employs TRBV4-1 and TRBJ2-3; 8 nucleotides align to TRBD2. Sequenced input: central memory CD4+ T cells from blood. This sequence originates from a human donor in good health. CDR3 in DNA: TGCGCCAGCACCCAAGGGGGGACTAGGGATACGCAGTATTTT. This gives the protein CASTQGGTRDTQYF.